This T cell receptor (beta chain) was retrieved from a study of T-cell reconstitution after alpha-beta-depleted transplantation in children. The TCRbeta library incorporated unique molecular identifiers. TCRdb redid the calling of the PCR reads with MiXCR, one entry per CDR3 protein. The sample includes 750,000 to 950,000 distinct CDR3 sequences, approximately 15% of them seen just once. Points from the study as a whole: Fresh T-cell production supplied most of the T-cell counts and diversity seen one year after transplant. It was surviving recipient T cells and thymic progenitors that gave some patients high TCRbeta diversity at day 60.

The CDR3 length is 15 residues. With 4 bases removed from V and 2 bases from J, the gap between germline ends came to 17 bases. Germline lookup yields CDR1 DFQATT and CDR2 SNEGSKA (reference sequence). As to this clonotype: Its antigen is still unknown.

The specimen comprised PBMCs, mostly from graft donor cells, sampled 360 days after TCRalphabeta/CD19-depleted stem cell transplant. The sequence derives from a male patient under 18 who had a stem cell transplant for acute lymphoblastic leukemia, so the T cells may come from the graft donor. This sequence joins TRBV20-1 and TRBJ2-5; D tentatively fits TRBD1 or TRBD2 (5 bases each). The CDR3 nucleotides are TGCAGTGCTAACCGAGGGACGTTGCCTCAAGAGACCCAGTACTTC. The encoded protein is CSANRGTLPQETQYF.